This paragraph covers one TCR beta chain sequence. Antigen specificity is unknown. The sample comes from a study of cytotoxic CD8 clonotypes in ibrutinib-treated CLL. Data came from immunoSEQ multiplex PCR; TCRdb stores just in-frame clones and leaves some out. The data contain about 16,000 clones, 68% of them singletons. Extraction of roughly 2 micrograms of genomic DNA from cryopreserved PBMCs supplied material for TCR beta libraries. Study-level points and caveats: The public clonotypes identified were infrequent and showed contraction or stability on treatment. Clonality measured at baseline exceeded age-matched healthy donors, tracking circulating CD8+ T-cell counts.

This clonotype originated in a human donor with chronic lymphocytic leukemia. Sample: PBMCs, taken before ibrutinib treatment.

The CDR3 nucleotides are TGTGCCAGCAGTTTTACTAGCGGGGGGGCCGGGCGGTCAGATACGCAGTATTTT. This encodes CASSFTSGGAGRSDTQYF. The chain recombines TRBV13 with TRBJ2-3, with 13 nucleotides matching TRBD2. Looked up from germline, CDR1 is PRHDT and CDR2 is FYEKMQ (reference sequence). Unmatched junction bases numbered 13, after V lost 6 bases and J lost 4 bases. The CDR3 covers 18 residues.